Reported below is one T cell receptor (beta chain). Its target is not known. This sample was taken from a study of vaccination and CD4 T cells after COVID-19. Looked up from germline, CDR1 is KGHDR and CDR2 is SFDVKD. The CDR3 sequence is 16 residues long. Trimming at V came to 3 bases and at J to 3 bases, leaving 4 bases not matched to a gene. Specified treatment: roughly 11-day PBMC culture with coronavirus spike peptide pools or control peptides (ViraFEST assay). On day 3 and again on day 7, fresh IL-2 medium was used to replace half the medium. The Oncomine TCR Beta short-read assay was what sequenced the DNA obtained from cultured CD4+ T cells. TCRdb processed the PCR reads anew with MiXCR; each CDR3 protein has one entry. The sample lists around 10,000 distinct CDR3 sequences, less than 70% occurring once. Broader study findings: Apart from involving relatively few convalescent patients, the work omitted early post-infection timepoints.

V usage is TRBV24-1 and J usage is TRBJ2-1; 10 bases align to TRBD2. Material for sequencing was CD4+ T cells from blood, cultured in vitro. This sequence originates from a human donor who had recovered from COVID-19. CDR3 DNA sequence: TGTGCCACCAGTGATGCAACTAGCGGGGACTACAATGAGCAGTTCTTC. Its translation: CATSDATSGDYNEQFF.